This TCR beta chain was found in a study of control samples from healthy donors and cancer patients. The protocol was immunoSEQ multiplex PCR, while the TCRdb copy is restricted to in-frame clones and leaves out a portion. The sample lists approximately 130,000 clones, around 87% occurring once. V lost 3 bases, J lost 1 base, and 6 bases lay in between. This CDR3 is 13 amino acids long. Source material: blood. The chain is built from TRBV12-3 or TRBV12-4 and TRBJ1-1, with unresolved D. The clonotype originates from a man aged 55 to 70 in good health. Written as DNA, the CDR3 is TGTGCCAGCAGTTTGCTCGAGAACACTGAAGCTTTCTTT. Translating gives CASSLLENTEAFF.